This is a list of T cell receptor beta chains from one sample in a study of cytomegalovirus exposure and HLA in healthy donors. Profiling relied on immunoSEQ multiplex PCR, and the TCRdb table lists in-frame clones only, not all of them. The table records under 200,000 clones, around 72% of them present only once. The sample comprised PBMCs. These receptors were collected from a woman between 45 and 65 years old in good health and CMV-seropositive. Each CDR3 is given without its conserved first and last residue. Each record gives: V gene, J gene, CDR3 protein.

>TRBV10-3|TRBJ2-1
AIRASGGYNEQF
>TRBV6-6|TRBJ1-5
ASRSTGGDQPQH
>TRBV10-1|TRBJ1-2
ASSATGNYGYT
>TRBV6-1|TRBJ1-2
ASSEGGENYGYT
>TRBV2|TRBJ2-5
ASSPRRAGGETQY
>TRBV6-1|TRBJ1-6
ASRDRAGNSPLH
>TRBV2|TRBJ1-1
ASSAETGNTEAF
>TRBV7-2|TRBJ2-7
ASSFDSSYEQY
>TRBV2|TRBJ1-6
ASKRSVGSPLH
>TRBV18|TRBJ2-5
ASSPLKGYQETQY
>TRBV14|TRBJ2-3
ASSHPIVAGADTQY
>TRBV5-4|TRBJ2-5
ASSFTANQETQY
>TRBV7-2|TRBJ1-5
ASSLAGAGSNQPQH
>TRBV5-6|TRBJ2-5
ASSLAQPGSETQY
>TRBV30|TRBJ2-3
AWRGQISTDTQY
>TRBV7-7|TRBJ2-5
ASSPVETQY
>TRBV13|TRBJ1-2
ASSFDRGLNGYT
>TRBV5-1|TRBJ2-2
ASSLPPGTANTGELF
>TRBV5-8|TRBJ1-4
ASSLGIQKSNEKLF
>TRBV16|TRBJ1-1
ASSQSVQNTEAF
>TRBV6-1|TRBJ2-1
ASSEGARGRVNEQF
>TRBV4-3|TRBJ2-1
ASSQVWPDRGNEQF
>TRBV7-2|TRBJ2-7
ASSYTPGSSYEQY
>TRBV4-3|TRBJ1-2
ASSQDRTPSGYT
>TRBV19|TRBJ1-5
ASSPSGVSNQPQH
>TRBV10-3|TRBJ2-1
AIRREGYNEQF
>TRBV6-5|TRBJ2-7
ASTRSRGTSYEQY
>TRBV7-3|TRBJ2-2
ASSFSSGIANGELF
>TRBV5-4|TRBJ1-2
ASSFRDGDGYT
>TRBV20-1|TRBJ2-1
SPIPNNEQF
>TRBV2|TRBJ2-3
ASSEPSGSDTQY
>TRBV2|TRBJ1-1
AIQDRGRTEAF
>TRBV6-5|TRBJ1-1
ASSSLTGGWSTEAF
>TRBV7-9|TRBJ1-2
SSSFDSEAT
>TRBV7-2|TRBJ2-1
ASSLNGGMWGNEQF
>TRBV6-5|TRBJ2-7
ASRYNRNFSEQY
>TRBV14|TRBJ2-5
ASSPQGAEETQY
>TRBV4-1|TRBJ2-7
ASSFQTPGQINSYEQY
>TRBV5-4|TRBJ2-6
ASSLGLAGETSSGANVLT
>TRBV6-5|TRBJ1-1
ASSYSPGVETEAF
>TRBV2|TRBJ2-3
ASSSLAGGIDTQY